This T cell receptor (beta chain) was obtained from a study of blood T cell repertoires in COVID-19. Across the study: T cells, B-cell-depleted T cells, or PBMCs supplied cDNA or gDNA.

Germline V gene lookup returns CDR1 SEHNR and CDR2 FQNEAQ (reference sequence). Trimming took off 3 bases at V and 4 bases at J, with 12 bases between the two ends. The length of the CDR3 is 14 residues. Source study methods: From reference gene primer amplification, estimates of nucleated cell counts were derived. Profiled with immunoSEQ multiplex PCR; TCRdb holds only in-frame clones, not every one. For V, J and clone size, that table is used; D and trimming come from the DNA. The sample lists fewer than 65,000 clones; under 95% were seen once. The chain joins TRBV7-9 to TRBJ2-5; TRBD2 is a possible D gene (7 bases). The sequence derives from a man aged 50-59 years with acute or convalescent COVID-19. Source material: peripheral blood. In nucleotides, the CDR3 is TGTGCCAGCAGCTTGGGAGGGGGGGGAGAGACCCAGTACTTC. Translation: CASSLGGGGETQYF.